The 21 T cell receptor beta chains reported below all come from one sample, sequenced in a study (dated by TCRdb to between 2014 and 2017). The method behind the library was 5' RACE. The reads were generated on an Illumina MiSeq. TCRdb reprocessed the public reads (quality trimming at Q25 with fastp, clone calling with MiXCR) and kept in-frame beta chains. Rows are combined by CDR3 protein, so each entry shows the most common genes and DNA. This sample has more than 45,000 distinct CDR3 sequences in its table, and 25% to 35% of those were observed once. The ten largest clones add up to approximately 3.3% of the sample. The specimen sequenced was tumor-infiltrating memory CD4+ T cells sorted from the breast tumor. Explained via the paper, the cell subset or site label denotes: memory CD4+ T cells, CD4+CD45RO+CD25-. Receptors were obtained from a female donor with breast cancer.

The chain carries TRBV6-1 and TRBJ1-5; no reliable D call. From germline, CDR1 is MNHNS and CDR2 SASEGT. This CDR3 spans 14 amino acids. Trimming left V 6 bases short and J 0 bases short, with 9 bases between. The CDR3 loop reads CASRRRLSNQPQHF. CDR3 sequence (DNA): TGTGCCAGCAGACGGCGCCTTAGCAATCAGCCCCAGCATTTT.

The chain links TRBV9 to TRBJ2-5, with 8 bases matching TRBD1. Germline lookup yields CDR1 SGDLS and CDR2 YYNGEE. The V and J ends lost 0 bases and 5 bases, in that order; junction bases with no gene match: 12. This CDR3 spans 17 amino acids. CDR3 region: CASSVGLQGAGVETQYF. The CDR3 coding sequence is TGTGCCAGCAGCGTAGGCCTCCAGGGGGCCGGAGTGGAGACCCAGTACTTC.

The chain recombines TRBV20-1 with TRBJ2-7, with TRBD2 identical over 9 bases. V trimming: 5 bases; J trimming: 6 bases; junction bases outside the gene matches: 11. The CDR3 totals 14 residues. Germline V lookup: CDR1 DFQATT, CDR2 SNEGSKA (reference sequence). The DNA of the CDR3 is TGCAGTGCTCCGCGACTAGCGGCCGGGGCCGAGCAGTACTTC. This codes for CSAPRLAAGAEQYF.

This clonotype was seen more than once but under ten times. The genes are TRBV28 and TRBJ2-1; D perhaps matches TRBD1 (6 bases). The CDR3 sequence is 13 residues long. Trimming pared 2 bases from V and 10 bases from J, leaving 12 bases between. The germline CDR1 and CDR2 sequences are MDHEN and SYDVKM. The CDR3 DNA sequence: TGTGCCAGCAGTTTAGGGGACAAGCGGGAGCAGTTCTTC. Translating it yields CASSLGDKREQFF.

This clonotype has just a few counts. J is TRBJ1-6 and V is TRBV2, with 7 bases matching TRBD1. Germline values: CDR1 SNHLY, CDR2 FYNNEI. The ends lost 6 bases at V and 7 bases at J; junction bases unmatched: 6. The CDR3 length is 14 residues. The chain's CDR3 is CASSPDRTNSPLHF. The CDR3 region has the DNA TGTGCCAGCAGCCCGGACAGGACGAATTCACCCCTCCACTTT. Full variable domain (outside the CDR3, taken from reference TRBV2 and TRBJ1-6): EPEVTQTPSHQVTQMGQEVILRCVPISNHLYFYWYRQILGQKVEFLVSFYNNEISEKSEIFDDQFSVERPDGSNFTLKIRSTKLEDSAMYFCASSPDRTNSPLHFGNGTRLTVT.

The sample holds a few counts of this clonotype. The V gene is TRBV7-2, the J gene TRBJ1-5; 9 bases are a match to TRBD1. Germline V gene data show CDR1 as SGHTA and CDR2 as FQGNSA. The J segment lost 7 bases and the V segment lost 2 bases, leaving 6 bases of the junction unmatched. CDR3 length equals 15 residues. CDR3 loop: CASSLRMTGGQPQHF. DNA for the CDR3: TGTGCCAGCAGCTTAAGGATGACAGGGGGACAGCCCCAGCATTTT.

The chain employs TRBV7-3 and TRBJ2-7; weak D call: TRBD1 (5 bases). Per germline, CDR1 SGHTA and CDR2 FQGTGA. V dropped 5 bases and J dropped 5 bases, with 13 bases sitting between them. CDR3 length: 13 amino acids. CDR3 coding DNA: TGTGCCAGCAGCCTTAGTATCAGGGACGAGCAGTACTTC. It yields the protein CASSLSIRDEQYF.

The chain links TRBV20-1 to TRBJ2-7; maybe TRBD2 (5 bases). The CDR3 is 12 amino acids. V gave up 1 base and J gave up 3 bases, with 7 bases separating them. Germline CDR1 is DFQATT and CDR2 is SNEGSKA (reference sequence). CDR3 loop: CSARGRDYEQYF. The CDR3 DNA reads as TGCAGTGCTAGAGGCCGGGACTACGAGCAGTACTTC.

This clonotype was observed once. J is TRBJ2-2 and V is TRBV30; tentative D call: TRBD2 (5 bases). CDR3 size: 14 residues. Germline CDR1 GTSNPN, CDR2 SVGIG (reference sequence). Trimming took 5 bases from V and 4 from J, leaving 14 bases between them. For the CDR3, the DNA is TGTGCCTGGGGTCGAGGGAGCCCCACCGGGGAGCTGTTTTTT. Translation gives CAWGRGSPTGELFF.

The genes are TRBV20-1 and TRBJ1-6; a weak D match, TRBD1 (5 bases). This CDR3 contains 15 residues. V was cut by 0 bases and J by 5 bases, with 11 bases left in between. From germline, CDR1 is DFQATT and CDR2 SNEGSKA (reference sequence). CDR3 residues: CSARETQQDNSPLHF. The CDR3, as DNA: TGCAGTGCTAGAGAAACGCAACAGGATAATTCACCCCTCCACTTT.

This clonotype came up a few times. Here the CDR3 reads CASSPSSGTDTQYF. As DNA, the CDR3 is TGTGCCAGCAGCCCTTCTAGCGGGACAGATACGCAGTATTTT. The rearrangement joins TRBV7-2 to TRBJ2-3; 8 positions match TRBD2. The CDR3 is made up of 14 amino acids. The germline gives CDR1 SGHTA, CDR2 FQGNSA. After removal of 5 bases from V and 3 bases from J, the junction contained 4 bases not matched to a gene.

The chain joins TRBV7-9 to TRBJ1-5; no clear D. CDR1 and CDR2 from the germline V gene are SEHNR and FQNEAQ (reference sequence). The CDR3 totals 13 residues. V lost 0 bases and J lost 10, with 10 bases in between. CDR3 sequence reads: CASSLAAQTPQHF. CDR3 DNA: TGTGCCAGCAGCTTAGCGGCCCAGACCCCCCAGCATTTT.

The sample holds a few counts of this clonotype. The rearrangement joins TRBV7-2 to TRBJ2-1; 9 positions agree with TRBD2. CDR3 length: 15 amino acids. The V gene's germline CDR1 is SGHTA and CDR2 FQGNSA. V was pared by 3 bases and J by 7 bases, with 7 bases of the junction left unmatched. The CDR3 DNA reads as TGTGCCAGCAGCTTTAGCGGGAGTACAGGTAATGAGCAGTTCTTC. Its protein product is CASSFSGSTGNEQFF.

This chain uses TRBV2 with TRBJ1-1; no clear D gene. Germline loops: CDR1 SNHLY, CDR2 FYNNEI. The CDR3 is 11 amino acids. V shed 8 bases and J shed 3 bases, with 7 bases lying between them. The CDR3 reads CASHSDTEAFF. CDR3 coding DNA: TGTGCCAGCCACAGTGACACTGAAGCTTTCTTT. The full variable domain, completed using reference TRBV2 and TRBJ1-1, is EPEVTQTPSHQVTQMGQEVILRCVPISNHLYFYWYRQILGQKVEFLVSFYNNEISEKSEIFDDQFSVERPDGSNFTLKIRSTKLEDSAMYFCASHSDTEAFFGQGTRLTVV.

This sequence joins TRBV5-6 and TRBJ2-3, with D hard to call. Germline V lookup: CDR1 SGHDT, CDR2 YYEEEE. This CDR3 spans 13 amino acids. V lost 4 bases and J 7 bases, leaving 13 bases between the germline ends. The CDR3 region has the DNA TGTGCCAGCAGCCCCCCCTCGTCATATACGCAGTATTTT. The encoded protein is CASSPPSSYTQYF.

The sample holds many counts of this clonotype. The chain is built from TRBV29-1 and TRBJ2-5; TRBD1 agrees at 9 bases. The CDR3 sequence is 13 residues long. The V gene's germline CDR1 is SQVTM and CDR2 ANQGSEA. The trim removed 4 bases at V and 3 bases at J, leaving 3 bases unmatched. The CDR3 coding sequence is TGCAGCGTTGGACAGGGGGGTAAAGAGACCCAGTACTTC. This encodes CSVGQGGKETQYF.

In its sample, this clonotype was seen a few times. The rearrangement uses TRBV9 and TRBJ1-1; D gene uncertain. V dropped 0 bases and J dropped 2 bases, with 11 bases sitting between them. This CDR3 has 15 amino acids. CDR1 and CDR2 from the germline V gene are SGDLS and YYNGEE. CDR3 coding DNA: TGTGCCAGCAGCGTAGTGGCAGAGGCAAACACTGAAGCTTTCTTT. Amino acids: CASSVVAEANTEAFF.

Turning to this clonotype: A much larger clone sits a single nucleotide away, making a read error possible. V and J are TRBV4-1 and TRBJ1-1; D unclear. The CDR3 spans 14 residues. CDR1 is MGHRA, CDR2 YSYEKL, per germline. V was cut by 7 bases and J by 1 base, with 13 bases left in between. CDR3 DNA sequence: TGCGCCAGCAACCCAGGACTACAGAACACTGAAGCTTTCTTT. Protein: CASNPGLQNTEAFF.

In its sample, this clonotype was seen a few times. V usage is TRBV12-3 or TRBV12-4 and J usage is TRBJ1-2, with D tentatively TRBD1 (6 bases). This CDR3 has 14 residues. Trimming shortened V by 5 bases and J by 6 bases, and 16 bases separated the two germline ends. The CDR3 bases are TGTGCCAGCAGTCGGGGACAAGCAACTAATGGCTACACCTTC. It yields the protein CASSRGQATNGYTF.

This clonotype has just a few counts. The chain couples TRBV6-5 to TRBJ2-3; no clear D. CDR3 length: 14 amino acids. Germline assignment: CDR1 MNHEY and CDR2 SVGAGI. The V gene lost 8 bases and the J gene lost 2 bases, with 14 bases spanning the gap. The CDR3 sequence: CASGEATYTDTQYF. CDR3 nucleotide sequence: TGTGCCAGCGGTGAGGCGACCTACACAGATACGCAGTATTTT.

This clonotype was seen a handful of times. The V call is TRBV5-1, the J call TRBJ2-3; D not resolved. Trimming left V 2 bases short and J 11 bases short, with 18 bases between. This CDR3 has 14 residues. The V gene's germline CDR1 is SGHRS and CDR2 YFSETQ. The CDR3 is CASSLGPSDPKQYF. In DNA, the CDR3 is TGCGCCAGCAGCTTAGGTCCCAGCGACCCTAAGCAGTATTTT.